The subject of this entry is one TCR beta chain. The germline gives CDR1 DFQATT, CDR2 SNEGSKA (reference sequence). The CDR3 length is 12 residues. Through 5' RACE with UMI labels, the TRB cDNA libraries were prepared. TCRdb re-called the 5' RACE reads and shows each CDR3 protein once, DNA omitted. Seen in this sample are 92,000 or so distinct CDR3 sequences; the ten most common clones hold 0.9% to 1.2%. These data come from a study of CXCR3-negative and CXCR3-positive naive CD8 T cells. This clonotype was obtained from a human donor in good health. Some clones in this sample may be carry-over from other donors' samples. The sequenced sample was naive CXCR3- CD8+ T cells from blood. The subset was: CD45RO-CCR7+CD27+CD95- naive CD8+ T cells lacking CXCR3 (TNR3-). The chain is built from TRBV20-1 and TRBJ2-7; absent DNA, TCRdb's TRBD1 call cannot be checked. The CDR3 loop reads CSAGDTSYEQYF.